The clone carrying this T cell receptor (beta chain) was seen a few times. Its antigen remains unidentified. This entry belongs to a study of T-cell memory formation after mild COVID-19. V lost 0 bases and J lost 0, with 13 bases in between. This CDR3 spans 16 amino acids. The germline V gene has CDR1 SGDLS and CDR2 YYNGEE. One entry per CDR3 protein, called by TCRdb with MiXCR from the 5' RACE reads. The sample has some 180,000 distinct CDR3 sequences, under 20% seen once. Findings of the study overall: Contracting CD4+ clones sat mainly in CM and EM; CD8+ in EMRA.

Sequencing was performed on PBMCs or a T cell subset sorted from them (not recorded which). The genes are TRBV9 and TRBJ2-7; tentative D call: TRBD1 (5 bases). The origin of this receptor is a man aged 18 to 29 who had mild COVID-19 (a few samples of this study predate the infection). Cell type and time point are not known. This chain's CDR3 is CASSVGSAGRSYEQYF. The CDR3 DNA follows: TGTGCCAGCAGCGTAGGGTCGGCAGGGCGCTCCTACGAGCAGTACTTC. The entire variable domain, with the rest obtained from reference TRBV9 and TRBJ2-7, is as follows: DSGVTQTPKHLITATGQRVTLRCSPRSGDLSVYWYQQSLDQGLQFLIQYYNGEERAKGNILERFSAQQFPDLHSELNLSSLELGDSALYFCASSVGSAGRSYEQYFGPGTRLTVT.